This entry lists 21 T cell receptor beta chains sequenced from one sample in a study of graft-versus-host responses after intestinal transplantation. The antigens of these receptors remain unknown. The method was immunoSEQ multiplex PCR; TCRdb's version includes in-frame clones alone and lacks a portion of them. The table includes approximately 80,000 clones, 70% to 90% detected once. Specimen: unstimulated CD4+ T cells sorted from spleen or lymph node cells, collected before intestinal transplant. These receptors all come from a human donor who received an intestinal transplant.

The CDR3 DNA reads TGTGCCAGCAGTTTATGGGGGAGTGTGTCGACAGGGAAGGACTATGGCTACACCTTC. Its translation: CASSLWGSVSTGKDYGYTF. J is TRBJ1-2 and V is TRBV27, with TRBD1 matching 7 bases. With V trimmed by 1 base and J by 3 bases, 17 bases remained unmatched. The germline CDR1 and CDR2 sequences are MNHEY and SMNVEV (reference sequence). The CDR3 spans 19 residues.

This clone is a singleton in its sample. The chain has TRBV4-1 and TRBJ2-1, with TRBD1 identical over 7 bases. Losses at the gene ends were 4 bases for V and 7 bases for J; bases not matched to a gene: 16. The germline gives CDR1 MGHRA, CDR2 YSYEKL. The length of the CDR3 is 17 residues. The CDR3 protein is CASSLEIKGAHRNEQFF. The CDR3 coding sequence is TGCGCCAGCAGCCTTGAGATTAAGGGGGCGCACCGTAATGAGCAGTTCTTC.

This chain links TRBV2 with TRBJ2-1, with a possible D match to TRBD2 (7 bases). Per germline, CDR1 SNHLY and CDR2 FYNNEI. V was trimmed by 3 bases and J by 2 bases, leaving 11 bases between them. The CDR3 length is 15 residues. The CDR3 DNA reads TGTGCCAGCAGTGATTGGGGGGGCCCCTACAATGAGCAGTTCTTC. Encoded protein: CASSDWGGPYNEQFF.

This chain connects TRBV30 to TRBJ1-2; 11 bases fit TRBD1. The CDR3 is 13 amino acids. Germline trimming cut 4 bases from V and 8 bases from J; bases unmatched to any gene: 6. The germline gives CDR1 GTSNPN, CDR2 SVGIG (reference sequence). CDR3 coding DNA: TGTGCCTGGACCAGCGGACAGGGGGCGGGCTACACCTTC. It is translated as CAWTSGQGAGYTF.

This CDR3 reads CASSSLGQGVPYEQYF. CDR3 bases: TGTGCCAGCAGCTCCCTAGGACAGGGGGTCCCCTACGAGCAGTACTTC. The gene calls are TRBV28 and TRBJ2-7; 10 nucleotides match TRBD1. The CDR3 is 16 residues long. The germline CDR1 and CDR2 sequences are MDHEN and SYDVKM. V was clipped by 6 bases and J by 2 bases; unmatched bases: 10. The complete variable domain, with remaining parts taken from reference TRBV28 and TRBJ2-7, reads DVKVTQSSRYLVKRTGEKVFLECVQDMDHENMFWYRQDPGLGLRLIYFSYDVKMKEKGDIPEGYSVSREKKERFSLILESASTNQTSMYLCASSSLGQGVPYEQYFGPGTRLTVT.

The V and J genes are TRBV7-3 and TRBJ2-2; D is undetermined. The V end lost 5 bases, the J end lost 1 base, and 11 bases lay between the germline ends. The CDR3 extends over 15 amino acids. Germline assignment: CDR1 SGHTA and CDR2 FQGTGA. This CDR3 reads CASSPYAVNTGELFF. CDR3 DNA: TGTGCCAGCAGCCCATATGCGGTGAACACCGGGGAGCTGTTTTTT.

The rearrangement links TRBV20-1 to TRBJ2-7, with D uncertain. Germline values: CDR1 DFQATT, CDR2 SNEGSKA (reference sequence). This CDR3 contains 10 residues. Trimming cost V 3 bases and J 7 bases, with 7 bases left between them. DNA of the CDR3: TGCAGTGCTAGGGGCTTGGAGCAGTACTTC. It translates to CSARGLEQYF.

The V gene is TRBV27, the J gene TRBJ1-4; 8 bases match TRBD1. The CDR3 covers 12 residues. V shed 11 bases and J 8 bases; nucleotides not matched to a gene: 7. CDR1 and CDR2 (germline): MNHEY, SMNVEV (reference sequence). The CDR3 spells CAGQGRREKLFF. The CDR3 region has the DNA TGTGCCGGACAGGGACGGCGGGAAAAACTGTTTTTT.

The chain links TRBV28 to TRBJ1-6; the D gene is possibly TRBD1 (5 bases). This CDR3 region has 12 residues. Trimming shortened V by 8 bases and J by 12 bases, and 14 bases separated the two germline ends. Germline values: CDR1 MDHEN, CDR2 SYDVKM. In DNA, the CDR3 is TGTGCCAGCCGCCAAGGGGTTAGACCCCTCCACTTT. It yields the protein CASRQGVRPLHF.

The chain links TRBV18 to TRBJ2-7, with D possibly TRBD2 on 6 matching bases. CDR3 length equals 13 residues. Germline V CDR1 and CDR2: KGHSH, LQKENI. Between the trimmed V and J ends, which lost 8 bases and 4 bases, there was a span of 15 bases. The CDR3 nucleotides are TGTGCCAGCGCTGCCGGGACTCCTTACGAGCAGTACTTC. This encodes CASAAGTPYEQYF.

J is TRBJ2-7 and V is TRBV28, with D perhaps TRBD2 (5 bases). This CDR3 region has 14 residues. CDR1 and CDR2 from the germline V gene are MDHEN and SYDVKM. Trimming pared 2 bases from V and 2 bases from J, leaving 10 bases between. This CDR3 is CASSLLGSPYEQYF. The CDR3 DNA sequence: TGTGCCAGCAGTTTACTGGGGAGTCCCTACGAGCAGTACTTC.

This clone has just one count. The chain links TRBV2 to TRBJ1-5; D is uncertain. Trimming pared 3 bases from V and 6 bases from J, leaving 27 bases between. Germline V lookup: CDR1 SNHLY, CDR2 FYNNEI. This CDR3 has 19 amino acids. The CDR3 nucleotides are TGTGCCAGCAGTGATTACTGGGTCCAGGTCCCGATCCATGGTCAGCCCCAGCATTTT. Encoded protein: CASSDYWVQVPIHGQPQHF.

The chain links TRBV4-2 to TRBJ2-3; 7 bases are shared with TRBD2. The ends lost 0 bases at V and 2 bases at J; junction bases unmatched: 2. The CDR3 runs to 15 residues. Germline V CDR1 and CDR2: LGHNA, YNFKEQ. The CDR3 protein is CASSQEGRDTDTQYF. Here the CDR3 DNA reads TGTGCCAGCAGCCAAGAGGGGAGGGACACAGATACGCAGTATTTT.

This sequence joins TRBV7-9 and TRBJ1-1; no definite D call. This CDR3 has 14 amino acids. The V gene's germline CDR1 is SEHNR and CDR2 FQNEAQ (reference sequence). Deletions cut 6 bases from V and 0 bases from J, with 11 bases between. CDR3 residues: CASSFPPLNTEAFF. The CDR3, as DNA: TGTGCCAGCAGTTTCCCCCCATTGAACACTGAAGCTTTCTTT.

The rearrangement uses TRBV2 and TRBJ2-7, with 8 bases matching TRBD1. The germline V gene encodes CDR1 SNHLY and CDR2 FYNNEI. This CDR3 has 13 residues. V lost 5 bases to trimming and J lost 6 bases; unmatched junction nucleotides: 6. The CDR3 DNA reads as TGTGCCAGCAGTCCCGGACAGGGCCCCGAGCAGTACTTC. Amino acids: CASSPGQGPEQYF. The full variable domain, its missing parts supplied by reference TRBV2 and TRBJ2-7, is EPEVTQTPSHQVTQMGQEVILRCVPISNHLYFYWYRQILGQKVEFLVSFYNNEISEKSEIFDDQFSVERPDGSNFTLKIRSTKLEDSAMYFCASSPGQGPEQYFGPGTRLTVT.

V usage is TRBV30 and J usage is TRBJ2-6; D uncertain. The V gene's germline CDR1 is GTSNPN and CDR2 SVGIG (reference sequence). The CDR3 spans 14 residues. Trimming left V 2 bases short and J 4 bases short, with 9 bases between. The CDR3 sequence: CAWSSENGANVLTF. The CDR3 DNA reads as TGTGCCTGGAGTTCGGAGAACGGGGCCAACGTCCTGACTTTC.

This chain uses TRBV5-1 with TRBJ1-2; 9 bases agree with TRBD1. The CDR3 length is 14 residues. V lost 4 bases, J lost 3 bases, and 4 bases stayed unmatched. Germline V gives CDR1 SGHRS, CDR2 YFSETQ. The CDR3 DNA reads TGCGCCAGCAGCCCCGGACAGGGGTACTATGGCTACACCTTC. Residues: CASSPGQGYYGYTF.

The chain employs TRBV30 and TRBJ1-6; weak D call: TRBD1 (5 bases). Trimming left V 3 bases short and J 3 bases short, with 15 bases between. The CDR3 loop spans 16 amino acids. Looked up from germline, CDR1 is GTSNPN and CDR2 is SVGIG (reference sequence). CDR3 nucleotides: TGTGCCTGGAGAAGGGGTCGGAGCCACTATAATTCACCCCTCCACTTT. Its protein is CAWRRGRSHYNSPLHF. The whole variable domain, remainder taken from reference TRBV30 and TRBJ1-6, is SQTIHQWPATLVQPVGSPLSLECTVEGTSNPNLYWYRQAAGRGLQLLFYSVGIGQISSEVPQNLSASRPQDRQFILSSKKLLLSDSGFYLCAWRRGRSHYNSPLHFGNGTRLTVT.

This clone was observed a handful of times. The rearrangement links TRBV5-5 to TRBJ1-1; 8 nucleotides match TRBD1. Per the germline V gene, CDR1 is SGHKS and CDR2 is YYEKEE (reference sequence). The CDR3 is 13 residues long. Trimming removed 4 bases from V and 3 bases from J; junction bases left unmatched: 2. CDR3: CASSQDRDTEAFF. CDR3 DNA: TGTGCCAGCAGCCAGGACAGGGACACTGAAGCTTTCTTT.

The chain recombines TRBV5-4 with TRBJ1-1; 7 nucleotides agree with TRBD1. The CDR3 length is 14 residues. Trimming at V came to 3 bases and at J to 7 bases, leaving 9 bases not matched to a gene. The V gene's germline CDR1 is SGHNT and CDR2 YYREEE (reference sequence). CDR3 in DNA: TGTGCCAGCAGCTCAAAACAGGGGATGTTTGAAGCTTTCTTT. Its protein is CASSSKQGMFEAFF.

In nucleotides, the CDR3 is TGTGCCAGCAGCCGCAGCGGGGAGGGGGCCAACGTCCTGACTTTC. Amino acids: CASSRSGEGANVLTF. V and J are TRBV9 and TRBJ2-6; 7 bases are shared with TRBD2. From germline, CDR1 is SGDLS and CDR2 YYNGEE. V shed 4 bases and J 4 bases; nucleotides not matched to a gene: 5. The CDR3 sequence is 15 residues long.